Below, 30 T cell receptor beta chains from the same sample are listed, as sequenced in a study of control samples from healthy donors and cancer patients. Assay used: immunoSEQ multiplex PCR; TCRdb lists only in-frame clones, some missing. In the table there are about 120,000 clones, more than 75% of which are singletons. Sequenced sample: blood. The receptors here all came from a man aged 30-40 years in good health.

The chain joins TRBV5-1 to TRBJ1-3; D may be TRBD1 (5 bases). CDR1 is SGHRS and CDR2 is YFSETQ in the germline V gene. The CDR3 covers 17 residues. The V end was cut by 2 bases, the J end by 0 bases, with 15 bases between. CDR3 nucleotide sequence: TGCGCCAGCAGCTTCAGGGAAACTAGTATCTCTGGAAACACCATATATTTT. This codes for CASSFRETSISGNTIYF. Supplemented by reference TRBV5-1 and TRBJ1-3, the full variable domain reads KAGVTQTPRYLIKTRGQQVTLSCSPISGHRSVSWYQQTPGQGLQFLFEYFSETQRNKGNFPGRFSGRQFSNSRSEMNVSTLELGDSALYLCASSFRETSISGNTIYFGEGSWLTVV.

The rearrangement uses TRBV10-3 and TRBJ1-1; 8 nucleotides align to TRBD1. Germline V gene sequence: CDR1 ENHRY, CDR2 SYGVKD. After removal of 1 base from V and 5 bases from J, the junction contained 6 bases not matched to a gene. The CDR3 has 15 amino acids. CDR3 DNA: TGTGCCATCAGTGAGTTCCGGACAGGGCGGACTGAAGCTTTCTTT. This encodes CAISEFRTGRTEAFF.

This chain joins TRBV9 and TRBJ1-1; 7 bases fit TRBD1. V shed 4 bases, J shed 1 base, and the junction held 7 bases outside the gene matches. Germline-derived CDR1 and CDR2 are SGDLS and YYNGEE. The CDR3 contains 15 residues. As DNA, the CDR3 is TGTGCCAGCAGCCCCCCCACAGGGGCGAACACTGAAGCTTTCTTT. Its protein product is CASSPPTGANTEAFF.

This clone was seen a single time. V is TRBV18 and J is TRBJ2-7; TRBD2 agrees at 10 bases. The CDR3 covers 16 residues. CDR1 and CDR2 (germline): KGHSH, LQKENI. The junction had 10 bases not matched to a gene; V was cut back by 2 bases and J by 6 bases. CDR3 in amino acids: CASSPEAGGLGAEQYF. The CDR3 DNA follows: TGTGCCAGCTCACCAGAAGCGGGGGGGCTTGGGGCCGAGCAGTACTTC.

The CDR3 is CAAGGGSTDTQYF. CDR3 in DNA: TGTGCCGCAGGAGGGGGGAGCACAGATACGCAGTATTTT. The V call is TRBV4-2, the J call TRBJ2-3; D assignment may be TRBD1 or TRBD2 (6 bases each). Germline V CDR1 and CDR2: LGHNA, YNFKEQ. V dropped 11 bases and J dropped 0 bases, with 12 bases sitting between them. The CDR3 totals 13 residues.

This clone was counted a single time. This chain uses TRBV5-1 with TRBJ1-6; D not certain. The CDR3 is 13 amino acids. Germline CDR1 is SGHRS and CDR2 is YFSETQ. V lost 1 base and J 5 bases, leaving 4 bases between the germline ends. This chain's CDR3 is CASSLLDNSPLHF. CDR3 DNA sequence: TGCGCCAGCAGCTTGTTGGATAATTCACCCCTCCACTTT.

The chain employs TRBV3-1 (or the pseudogene TRBV3-2) and TRBJ1-3; no clear D gene. The V end lost 4 bases, the J end lost 0 bases, and 10 bases lay between the germline ends. The CDR3 spans 15 residues. Germline lookup yields CDR1 LGHDT and CDR2 YNNKEL (reference sequence). As DNA, the CDR3 is TGTGCCAGCAGCCGGTACATGAGCTCTGGAAACACCATATATTTT. Translated: CASSRYMSSGNTIYF.

The chain combines TRBV7-3 with TRBJ2-6; a possible D gene is TRBD1 (6 bases). Germline values: CDR1 SGHTA, CDR2 FQGTGA. Trimming took off 3 bases at V and 0 bases at J, with 6 bases between the two ends. The CDR3 runs 15 residues. In DNA, the CDR3 is TGTGCCAGCAGCTTGGACAGCTCTGGGGCCAACGTCCTGACTTTC. Its translation: CASSLDSSGANVLTF.

V and J are TRBV7-3 and TRBJ1-2, with D unresolved. The ends were cut back, 0 bases at V and 8 bases at J, with 16 bases in the middle. The germline V gene has CDR1 SGHTA and CDR2 FQGTGA. The CDR3 is made up of 15 amino acids. CDR3 nucleotide sequence: TGTGCCAGCAGCTTAACGATGGCCAGCCCGGGGGGCTACACCTTC. Its translation: CASSLTMASPGGYTF. The whole variable domain, remainder taken from reference TRBV7-3 and TRBJ1-2, is GAGVSQTPSNKVTEKGKYVELRCDPISGHTALYWYRQSLGQGPEFLIYFQGTGAADDSGLPNDRFFAVRPEGSVSTLKIQRTERGDSAVYLCASSLTMASPGGYTFGSGTRLTVV.

V and J are TRBV18 and TRBJ1-1, with a tentative D call TRBD1 (5 bases). The germline V gene has CDR1 KGHSH and CDR2 LQKENI. V was clipped by 3 bases and J by 1 base, with 12 bases between them. This CDR3 comprises 15 residues. The DNA of the CDR3 is TGTGCCAGCTCACCGATGGCAGGGAGGAACACTGAAGCTTTCTTT. Translation gives CASSPMAGRNTEAFF. The complete variable domain, with remaining parts taken from reference TRBV18 and TRBJ1-1, reads NAGVMQNPRHLVRRRGQEARLRCSPMKGHSHVYWYRQLPEEGLKFMVYLQKENIIDESGMPKERFSAEFPKEGPSILRIQQVVRGDSAAYFCASSPMAGRNTEAFFGQGTRLTVV.

This chain joins TRBV11-2 and TRBJ2-4, with TRBD1 matching 7 bases. V was pared by 0 bases and J by 4 bases, with 9 bases of the junction left unmatched. CDR1 and CDR2 from the germline V gene are SGHAT and FQNNGV. The CDR3 totals 17 residues. The CDR3 nucleotides read TGTGCCAGCAGCTTAGATCCGATACAGGGGCTGAAAAACATTCAGTACTTC. As protein: CASSLDPIQGLKNIQYF.

The genes are TRBV9 and TRBJ2-1; D unresolved. The CDR3 totals 12 residues. CDR1 is SGDLS and CDR2 is YYNGEE in the germline V gene. Between the trimmed V and J ends, which lost 9 bases and 2 bases, there was a span of 9 bases. The CDR3 nucleotides read TGTGCCACCGGGTCGACCTACAATGAGCAGTTCTTC. It translates to CATGSTYNEQFF.

This clone was detected a few times. The chain is built from TRBV18 and TRBJ2-3; D possibly matches TRBD1 or TRBD2 (5 bases each). Per the germline V gene, CDR1 is KGHSH and CDR2 is LQKENI. V was cut by 4 bases and J by 6 bases, with 11 bases left in between. This CDR3 spans 13 amino acids. CDR3 protein: CASSLGTADTQYF. The CDR3 nucleotides read TGTGCCAGCTCACTGGGGACCGCGGATACGCAGTATTTT. The full variable domain, in which reference TRBV18 and TRBJ2-3 provide the parts outside the CDR3, is NAGVMQNPRHLVRRRGQEARLRCSPMKGHSHVYWYRQLPEEGLKFMVYLQKENIIDESGMPKERFSAEFPKEGPSILRIQQVVRGDSAAYFCASSLGTADTQYFGPGTRLTVL.

V usage is TRBV4-1 and J usage is TRBJ2-5, with D unresolved. Germline V gene lookup returns CDR1 MGHRA and CDR2 YSYEKL. The V and J ends lost 0 bases and 1 base respectively, with 15 bases between them. The CDR3 contains 17 residues. The CDR3 nucleotides are TGCGCCAGCAGCCAAGATGGCACAAGTATGTCCCAAGAGACCCAGTACTTC. This gives the protein CASSQDGTSMSQETQYF.

Of note for this clone: The same CDR3 is also encoded by other DNA sequences in this sample. The chain is built from TRBV5-1 and TRBJ1-3, with TRBD1 as a possible D gene (5 bases). The CDR3 has 14 amino acids. The germline V gene encodes CDR1 SGHRS and CDR2 YFSETQ. The V end was cut by 1 base, the J end by 3 bases, with 8 bases between. CDR3 residues: CASSLSGHGNTIYF. For the CDR3, the DNA is TGCGCCAGCAGCTTGTCGGGGCATGGAAACACCATATATTTT.

The rearrangement joins TRBV18 to TRBJ1-1; no definite D call. This CDR3 comprises 16 residues. The germline V gene has CDR1 KGHSH and CDR2 LQKENI. Trimming stripped 2 bases from V and 0 bases from J, with 13 bases between. DNA of the CDR3: TGTGCCAGCTCACCAAGTATAGTGCTTATGAACACTGAAGCTTTCTTT. Protein sequence: CASSPSIVLMNTEAFF.

The chain carries TRBV14 and TRBJ1-3; D is perhaps TRBD1 (6 bases). Germline V lookup: CDR1 SGHDN, CDR2 FVKESK. CDR3 length equals 18 residues. Trimming took off 5 bases at V and 3 bases at J, with 23 bases between the two ends. In nucleotides, the CDR3 is TGTGCCAGCAGCGCTGGATATTCCTCTCGGGGGCATGGAAACACCATATATTTT. Its protein is CASSAGYSSRGHGNTIYF.

V usage is TRBV3-1 (or the pseudogene TRBV3-2) and J usage is TRBJ1-3; D is perhaps TRBD1 (5 bases). Germline CDR1 LGHDT, CDR2 YNNKEL (reference sequence). This CDR3 is built from 15 residues. Deletions cut 5 bases from V and 0 bases from J, with 11 bases between. CDR3 coding DNA: TGTGCCAGCAGCTCAGTCACAGGCTCTGGAAACACCATATATTTT. Translating gives CASSSVTGSGNTIYF.

For this clone: At one of its ends the junction is not consistent with the germline gene, which may arise from a read error. V gene TRBV9 combines with J gene TRBJ2-2; D not resolved. CDR3 length: 16 residues. Germline lookup yields CDR1 SGDLS and CDR2 YYNGEE. The CDR3 loop reads CASSVTSRTKTGELFF. CDR3 nucleotide sequence: TGTGCCAGCAGCGTTACAAGCAGGACGAAAACCGGGGAGCTGTTTTTT.

This clone was counted a single time. The V and J genes are TRBV7-3 and TRBJ1-2, with TRBD1 matching 11 bases. J lost 7 bases, V lost 4 bases, and 5 bases had no gene match. Germline CDR1 and CDR2: SGHTA and FQGTGA. This CDR3 comprises 14 residues. The CDR3 region has the DNA TGTGCCAGCAGCTCGGGACAGGGGGGCGGTGGCTACACCTTC. It is translated as CASSSGQGGGGYTF.

The rearrangement joins TRBV2 to TRBJ1-2, with D possibly matching TRBD1 (6 bases). The V end was cut by 4 bases, the J end by 6 bases, with 12 bases between. Germline V gives CDR1 SNHLY, CDR2 FYNNEI. The CDR3 loop spans 13 amino acids. The CDR3 DNA reads TGTGCCAGCAGTGGACAGGTTTCCGATGGCTACACCTTC. Its translation is CASSGQVSDGYTF.

The V gene is TRBV4-1, the J gene TRBJ1-2; 7 bases agree with TRBD1. V shed 5 bases and J 8 bases; nucleotides not matched to a gene: 11. The germline V gene encodes CDR1 MGHRA and CDR2 YSYEKL. CDR3 length: 14 amino acids. The DNA for the CDR3 is TGCGCCAGCAGCTCTCGGACAGGTCAAGAGGGCTACACCTTC. Residues: CASSSRTGQEGYTF.

The J gene is TRBJ1-1, the V gene TRBV27, with D possibly matching TRBD1 (5 bases). The germline V gene encodes CDR1 MNHEY and CDR2 SMNVEV (reference sequence). V was pared by 2 bases and J by 5 bases, with 9 bases between. The CDR3 sequence is 13 residues long. This CDR3 is CASSLTGRTEAFF. For the CDR3, the DNA is TGTGCCAGCAGTTTAACAGGACGAACTGAAGCTTTCTTT.

This clone was detected only once. The chain couples TRBV7-8 to TRBJ2-5, with TRBD2 as a possible D gene (5 bases). V was shortened by 1 base and J by 10 bases, with 16 bases between the two germline ends. CDR1 is SGHVS, CDR2 FQNEAQ, per germline. This CDR3 has 14 residues. The CDR3 here is CASSLEHPGVGQYF. CDR3 sequence (DNA): TGTGCCAGCAGCTTAGAACATCCCGGGGTCGGCCAGTACTTC.

The rearrangement links TRBV19 to TRBJ1-6, with 10 nucleotides matching TRBD1. This CDR3 has 14 amino acids. The germline V gene encodes CDR1 LNHDA and CDR2 SQIVND (reference sequence). CDR3 protein: CATQPRDRGSPLHF. The CDR3 DNA is TGTGCTACCCAACCCCGGGACAGGGGATCACCCCTCCACTTT. Based on the CDR3 plus reference TRBV19 and TRBJ1-6, the full variable domain is DGGITQSPKYLFRKEGQNVTLSCEQNLNHDAMYWYRQDPGQGLRLIYYSQIVNDFQKGDIAEGYSVSREKKESFPLTVTSAQKNPTAFYLCATQPRDRGSPLHFGNGTRLTVT.

The chain has TRBV30 and TRBJ1-5, with TRBD1 matching 12 bases. CDR3 length equals 15 residues. CDR1 is GTSNPN and CDR2 is SVGIG in the germline V gene (reference sequence). With 5 bases clipped from V and 7 bases from J, the junction kept 9 bases outside the gene matches. The CDR3 coding sequence is TGTGCCTGGGGGTGGGGACAGGGGGCAGGACAGCCCCAGCATTTT. Translating it yields CAWGWGQGAGQPQHF.

The chain uses TRBV5-1 and TRBJ1-2; D perhaps matches TRBD1 (6 bases). The V and J ends lost 4 bases and 4 bases respectively, with 26 bases between them. CDR3 size: 18 residues. Germline CDR1 reads SGHRS; CDR2 reads YFSETQ. DNA for the CDR3: TGCGCCAGCAGCCCCAAGGGAGGGGACACTTATTTTTTCTATGGCTACACCTTC. Its protein is CASSPKGGDTYFFYGYTF.

This chain connects TRBV28 to TRBJ1-6; TRBD1 matches at 8 bases. V gave up 5 bases and J gave up 0 bases; unmatched junction bases: 9. Germline V gene lookup returns CDR1 MDHEN and CDR2 SYDVKM. This CDR3 has 18 amino acids. CDR3 amino acids: CASSLHRQGSSYNSPLHF. The CDR3, as DNA: TGTGCCAGCAGTCTCCACCGACAGGGGAGCTCCTATAATTCACCCCTCCACTTT.

The CDR3, as DNA: TGTGCCAGTAGTATCCAGCGTGGGGGTACCGGGGAGCTGTTTTTT. Translating it yields CASSIQRGGTGELFF. The chain has TRBV19 and TRBJ2-2, with D possibly called TRBD1 or TRBD2 (5 bases each). Germline values: CDR1 LNHDA, CDR2 SQIVND (reference sequence). V lost 3 bases to trimming and J lost 5 bases, with 13 bases between them. The CDR3 length is 15 residues.

As regards this clone: Germline is not matched at one junction end, which may reflect a read error. The chain couples TRBV4-1 to TRBJ1-2; D gene ambiguous. The germline V gene encodes CDR1 MGHRA and CDR2 YSYEKL. This CDR3 is built from 13 residues. The DNA for the CDR3 is TGTGCCAGCAGCCAAGGGAGAGGGTTTGGCTACACCTTC. It codes for CASSQGRGFGYTF.